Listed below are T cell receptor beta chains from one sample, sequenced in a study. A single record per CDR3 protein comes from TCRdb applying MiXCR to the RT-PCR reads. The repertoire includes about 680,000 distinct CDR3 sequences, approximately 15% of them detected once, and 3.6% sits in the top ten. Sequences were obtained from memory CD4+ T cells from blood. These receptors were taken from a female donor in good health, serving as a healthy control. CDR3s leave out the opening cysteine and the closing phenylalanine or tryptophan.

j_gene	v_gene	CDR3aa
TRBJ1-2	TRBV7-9	ASSQDDIGGYT
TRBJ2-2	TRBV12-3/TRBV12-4	ASRPRLAHNTGELF
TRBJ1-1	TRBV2	ATLGDGNTEAF
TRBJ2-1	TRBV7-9	ASSRWTGDYNEQF
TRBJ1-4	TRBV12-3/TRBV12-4	ASSLGLGASNEKLF
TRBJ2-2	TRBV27	ASSFSRTGTKNTGELF
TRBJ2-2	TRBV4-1	ASSWDGYTGELF
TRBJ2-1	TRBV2	ASSEVWNSYNEQF
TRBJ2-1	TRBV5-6	ASSLGDGFNEQF
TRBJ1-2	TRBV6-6	ASSYNREDGYT
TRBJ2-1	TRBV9	ASSVVGTLSYNEQF
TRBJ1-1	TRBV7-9	ASSLTGMSSHTEAF
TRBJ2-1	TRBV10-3	AITPDSVYNEQF
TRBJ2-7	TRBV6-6	ASSYSGGQGLYEQY
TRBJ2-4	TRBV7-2	ASSPMGDRDIQY
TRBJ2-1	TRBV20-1	SARGQGVSYNEQF
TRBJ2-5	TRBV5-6	ASSPRKVVGQETQY
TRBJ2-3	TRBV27	ASRPSSRAQGTDTQY
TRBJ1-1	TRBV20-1	SASIVSTMNTEAF
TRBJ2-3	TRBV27	ASSPMTSGGHTQY
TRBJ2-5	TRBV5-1	ASSPQGGNQETQY
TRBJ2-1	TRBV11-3	ASSTSGRGGRNEQF
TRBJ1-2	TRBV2	ASTKEGPDYGYT
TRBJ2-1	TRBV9	ASSVAGVGGAYNEQF
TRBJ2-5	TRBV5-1	ASSPGTIETQY
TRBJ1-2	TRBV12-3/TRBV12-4	ASSFMGSYGYT
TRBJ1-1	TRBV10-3	AIRSTGITEAF
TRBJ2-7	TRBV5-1	ASSLRSITSYEQY
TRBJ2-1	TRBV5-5	ASVRDRGYFDKQF
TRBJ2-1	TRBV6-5	ASSWGLAGGATNEQF
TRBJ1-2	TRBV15	ATSGQGRRLPYYGYT
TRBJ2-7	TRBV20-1	SARSGRSSYEQY
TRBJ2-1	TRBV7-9	ASSDTLAARPNEQF
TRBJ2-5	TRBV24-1	ATSDWTSGRAQY
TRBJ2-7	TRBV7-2	ASSSSSGRSYEQY
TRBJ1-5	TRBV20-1	SARAMGSWGAHQH
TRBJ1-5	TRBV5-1	ASSRTGSQPQH
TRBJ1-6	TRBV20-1	SASSGGSDSPLH
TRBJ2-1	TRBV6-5	ASSPYGRSNNEQF
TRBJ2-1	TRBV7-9	ASSSPRGGSNNEQF
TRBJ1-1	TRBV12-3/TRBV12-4	ASSAGTVKTEAF
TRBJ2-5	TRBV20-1	SARDPLAPQETQY
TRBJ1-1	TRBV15	ATSGGQGEGEAF
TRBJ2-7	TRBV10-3	ATWTGTYEQY
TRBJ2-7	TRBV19	ATHRDSSYEQY
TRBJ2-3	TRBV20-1	STLEGRGGSDTQY
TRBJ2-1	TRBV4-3	ASSQDSKVRGEQF
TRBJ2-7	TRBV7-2	ASSLSQGPYEQY
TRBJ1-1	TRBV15	ATSRASNTEAF
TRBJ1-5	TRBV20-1	SAERQGGQPQH
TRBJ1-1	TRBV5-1	ASSPETGERQAF
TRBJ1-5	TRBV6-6	ASSFDRGYQPQH
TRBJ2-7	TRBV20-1	SARPIRTSPSEQY
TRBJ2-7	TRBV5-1	ASSFAGLGSEQY
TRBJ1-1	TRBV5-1	ASSPGGVTEAF
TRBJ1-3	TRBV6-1	ASSLTGGEHRNTIY